Given below is one T cell receptor beta chain in context. Its antigen is undetermined. A much larger clone lies a single base off, so this may be a read error. The sample belongs to a study of molecular identifiers for immune sequencing clone quantification. Each CDR3 protein is one row after TCRdb ran MiXCR on the PCR reads. The sample lists some 94,000 distinct CDR3 sequences; 25% were seen once. V was cut by 5 bases and J by 1 base, with 18 bases left in between. The CDR3 extends over 15 amino acids. Germline loops: CDR1 SQVTM, CDR2 ANQGSEA. Study-wide results and limits: Barcode sharing among identical TCR molecules could make large clones appear smaller. The study found clones above 20 RNA copies held over 97% of effector molecules and under 1% in naive cells.

Naive CD8 T cells underwent sorting with the CD8+CD4-CCR7+CD45RA+ definition. The V call is TRBV29-1, the J call TRBJ2-7; either TRBD1 or TRBD2 may fit D (5 bases each). The clonotype was recovered from a human donor in good health. Some libraries in this study had Jurkat cell RNA spiked in. Input material: naive CD8+ T cells from blood, with Jurkat cell RNA spiked in. Subset reported: FACS-sorted CD8+CD4-CCR7+CD45RA+ naive T cells. CDR3 residues: CSVFRVGDQSYEQYF. CDR3 nucleotide sequence: TGCAGCGTTTTCCGGGTCGGGGACCAATCCTACGAGCAGTACTTC.